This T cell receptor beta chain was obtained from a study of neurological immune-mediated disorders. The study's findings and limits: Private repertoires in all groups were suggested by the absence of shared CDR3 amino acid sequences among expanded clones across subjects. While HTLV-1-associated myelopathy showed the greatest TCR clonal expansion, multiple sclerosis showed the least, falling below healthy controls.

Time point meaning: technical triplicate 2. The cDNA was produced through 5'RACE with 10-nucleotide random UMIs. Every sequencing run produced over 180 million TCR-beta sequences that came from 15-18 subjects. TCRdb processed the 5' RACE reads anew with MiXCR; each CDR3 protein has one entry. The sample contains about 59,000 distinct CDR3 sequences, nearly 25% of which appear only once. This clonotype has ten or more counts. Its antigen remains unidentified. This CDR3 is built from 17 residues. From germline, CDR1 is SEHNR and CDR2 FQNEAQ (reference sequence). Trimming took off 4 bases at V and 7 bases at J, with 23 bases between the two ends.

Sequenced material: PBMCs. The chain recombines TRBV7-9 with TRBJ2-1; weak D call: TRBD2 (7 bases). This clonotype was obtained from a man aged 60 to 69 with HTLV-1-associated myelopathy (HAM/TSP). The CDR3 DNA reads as TGTGCCAGCAGCTCCCACGCAGAGGGGGGGAGAGAAAATGAGCAGTTCTTC. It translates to CASSSHAEGGRENEQFF.